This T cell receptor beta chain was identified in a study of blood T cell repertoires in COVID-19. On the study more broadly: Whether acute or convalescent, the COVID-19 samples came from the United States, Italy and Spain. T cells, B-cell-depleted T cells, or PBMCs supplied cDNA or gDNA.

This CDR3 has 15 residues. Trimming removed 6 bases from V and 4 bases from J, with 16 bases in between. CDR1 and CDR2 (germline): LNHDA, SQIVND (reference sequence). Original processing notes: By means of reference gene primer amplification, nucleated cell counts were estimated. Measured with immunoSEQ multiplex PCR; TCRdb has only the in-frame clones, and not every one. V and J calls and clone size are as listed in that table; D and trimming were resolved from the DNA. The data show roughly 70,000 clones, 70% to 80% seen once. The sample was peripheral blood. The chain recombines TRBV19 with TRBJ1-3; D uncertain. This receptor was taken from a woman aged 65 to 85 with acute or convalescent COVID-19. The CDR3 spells CASSADDYPGNTIYF. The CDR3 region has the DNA TGTGCCAGTAGCGCGGACGACTACCCGGGAAACACCATATATTTT.